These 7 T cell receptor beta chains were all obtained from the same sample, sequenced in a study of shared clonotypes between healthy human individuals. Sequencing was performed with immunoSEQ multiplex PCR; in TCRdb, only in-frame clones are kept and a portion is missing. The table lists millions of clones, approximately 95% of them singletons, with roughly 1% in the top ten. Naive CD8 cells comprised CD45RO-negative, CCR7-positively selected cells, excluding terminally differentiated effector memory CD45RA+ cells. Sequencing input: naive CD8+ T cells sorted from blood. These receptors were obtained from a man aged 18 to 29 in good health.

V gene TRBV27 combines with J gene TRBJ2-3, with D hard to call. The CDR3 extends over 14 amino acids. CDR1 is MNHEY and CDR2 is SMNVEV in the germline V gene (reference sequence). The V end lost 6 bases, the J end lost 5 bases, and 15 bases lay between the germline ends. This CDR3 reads CASSPRVVGDTQYF. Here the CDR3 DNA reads TGTGCCAGCAGCCCCCGGGTCGTAGGAGATACGCAGTATTTT.

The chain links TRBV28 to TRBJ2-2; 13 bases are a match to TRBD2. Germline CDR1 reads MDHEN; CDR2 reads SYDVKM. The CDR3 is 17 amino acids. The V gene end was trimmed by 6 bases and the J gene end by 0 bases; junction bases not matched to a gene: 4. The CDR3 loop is CASSGLAGDPNTGELFF. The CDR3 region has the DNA TGTGCCAGCAGCGGACTAGCGGGGGACCCGAACACCGGGGAGCTGTTTTTT.

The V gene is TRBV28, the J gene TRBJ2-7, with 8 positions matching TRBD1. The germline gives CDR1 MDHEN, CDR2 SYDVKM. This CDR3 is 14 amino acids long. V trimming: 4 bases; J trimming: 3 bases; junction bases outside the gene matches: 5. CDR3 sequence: CASSSPGQVYEQYF. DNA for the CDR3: TGTGCCAGCAGTTCTCCGGGACAGGTCTACGAGCAGTACTTC. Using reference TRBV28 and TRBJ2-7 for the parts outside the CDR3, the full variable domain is DVKVTQSSRYLVKRTGEKVFLECVQDMDHENMFWYRQDPGLGLRLIYFSYDVKMKEKGDIPEGYSVSREKKERFSLILESASTNQTSMYLCASSSPGQVYEQYFGPGTRLTVT.

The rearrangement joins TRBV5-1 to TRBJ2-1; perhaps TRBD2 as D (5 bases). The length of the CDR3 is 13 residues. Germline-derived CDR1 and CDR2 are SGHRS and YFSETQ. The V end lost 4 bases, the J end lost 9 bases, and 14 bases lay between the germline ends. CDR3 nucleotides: TGCGCCAGCAGCGAAACGGGATCCGGTGAGCAGTTCTTC. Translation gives CASSETGSGEQFF.

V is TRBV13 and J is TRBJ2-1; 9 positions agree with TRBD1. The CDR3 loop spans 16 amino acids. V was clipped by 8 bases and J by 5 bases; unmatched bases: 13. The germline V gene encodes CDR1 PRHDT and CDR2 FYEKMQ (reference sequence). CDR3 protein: CASATRGQGTNNEQFF. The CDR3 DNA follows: TGTGCCAGCGCCACCCGGGGACAGGGTACCAACAATGAGCAGTTCTTC.

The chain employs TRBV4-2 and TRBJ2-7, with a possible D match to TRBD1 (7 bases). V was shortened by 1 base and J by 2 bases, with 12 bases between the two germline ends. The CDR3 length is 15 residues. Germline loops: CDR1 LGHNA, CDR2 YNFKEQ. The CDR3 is CASSQGRDRAYEQYF. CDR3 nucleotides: TGTGCCAGCAGCCAAGGGCGGGACAGAGCCTACGAGCAGTACTTC.

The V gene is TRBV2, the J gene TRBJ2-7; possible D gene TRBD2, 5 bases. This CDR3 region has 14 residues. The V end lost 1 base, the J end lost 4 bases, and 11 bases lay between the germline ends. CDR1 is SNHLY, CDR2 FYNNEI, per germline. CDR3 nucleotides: TGTGCCAGCAGTGAAGGCACGGACTGGTACGAGCAGTACTTC. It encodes CASSEGTDWYEQYF.